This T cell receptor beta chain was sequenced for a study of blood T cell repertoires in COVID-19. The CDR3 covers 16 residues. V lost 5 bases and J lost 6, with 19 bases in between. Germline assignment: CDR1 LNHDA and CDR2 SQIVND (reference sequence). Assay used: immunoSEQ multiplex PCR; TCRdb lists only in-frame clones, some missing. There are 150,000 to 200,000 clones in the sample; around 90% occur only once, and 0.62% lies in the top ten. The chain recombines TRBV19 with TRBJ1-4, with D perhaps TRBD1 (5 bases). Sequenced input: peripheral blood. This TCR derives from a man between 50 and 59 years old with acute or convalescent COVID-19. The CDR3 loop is CASSPRSGGLYEKLFF. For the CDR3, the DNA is TGTGCCAGTAGTCCCCGTTCGGGGGGTCTTTATGAAAAACTGTTTTTT.